These 17 T cell receptor beta chains share one sample of origin, sequenced in a study of blood T cell repertoires in COVID-19. Clones were read by immunoSEQ multiplex PCR, and TCRdb kept only the in-frame ones, dropping some. The table lists around 370,000 clones, approximately 89% of them singletons. The specimen was peripheral blood. Every receptor here comes from a woman under 30 who had recovered from COVID-19.

The V gene is TRBV19, the J gene TRBJ1-1; D remains unclear. Trimming pared 5 bases from V and 6 bases from J, leaving 28 bases between. The germline V gene encodes CDR1 LNHDA and CDR2 SQIVND (reference sequence). CDR3 length equals 18 residues. The CDR3 sequence: CASSLSDLWQSYNPEAFF. CDR3 in DNA: TGTGCCAGTAGTCTAAGTGACTTGTGGCAGTCATACAACCCTGAAGCTTTCTTT.

CDR3 in amino acids: CASSPRLAGHNEQFF. The CDR3 DNA sequence: TGCGCCAGCAGCCCTCGACTAGCGGGCCACAATGAGCAGTTCTTC. The chain recombines TRBV5-1 with TRBJ2-1; 10 bases match TRBD2. This CDR3 is built from 15 residues. V lost 4 bases to trimming and J lost 5 bases; unmatched junction nucleotides: 6. From germline, CDR1 is SGHRS and CDR2 YFSETQ.

The rearrangement links TRBV14 to TRBJ2-1; 10 bases match TRBD1. The junction had 9 bases not matched to a gene; V was cut back by 8 bases and J by 8 bases. The V gene's germline CDR1 is SGHDN and CDR2 FVKESK. This CDR3 has 14 residues. The CDR3 DNA reads TGTGCCAGCGGCAGGGACAGGGGCCTCTATGAGCAGTTCTTC. Translating gives CASGRDRGLYEQFF.

The chain is built from TRBV15 and TRBJ2-1; a possible D gene is TRBD2 (6 bases). The CDR3 spans 15 residues. The V and J ends lost 0 bases and 5 bases respectively, with 11 bases between them. Per the germline V gene, CDR1 is LNHNV and CDR2 is YYDKDF (reference sequence). CDR3 DNA sequence: TGTGCCACCAGCAGAGATAAACTAGCTAACAATGAGCAGTTCTTC. Translated, it gives CATSRDKLANNEQFF.

This chain connects TRBV5-1 to TRBJ1-5; 11 bases agree with TRBD1. CDR1 is SGHRS and CDR2 is YFSETQ in the germline V gene. This CDR3 comprises 14 residues. Trimming at V came to 4 bases and at J to 5 bases, leaving 2 bases not matched to a gene. Here the CDR3 reads CASSRGQGDQPQHF. DNA for the CDR3: TGCGCCAGCAGCAGGGGACAGGGGGATCAGCCCCAGCATTTT.

The chain recombines TRBV10-3 with TRBJ1-1; D is undetermined. Trimming took 6 bases from V and 2 from J, leaving 22 bases between them. This CDR3 is built from 17 residues. Germline CDR1 reads ENHRY; CDR2 reads SYGVKD. The DNA of the CDR3 is TGTGCCATCAGACGGATGGCAGGCCCTAATCCAAACACTGAAGCTTTCTTT. It is translated as CAIRRMAGPNPNTEAFF.

The chain carries TRBV9 and TRBJ2-1, with TRBD1 matching over 8 bases. V lost 4 bases and J lost 0; bases outside the gene matches: 9. The germline V gene has CDR1 SGDLS and CDR2 YYNGEE. This CDR3 is built from 17 residues. CDR3 residues: CASSIRDRSSSYNEQFF. The CDR3 region has the DNA TGTGCCAGCAGCATACGGGACAGGTCAAGCTCCTACAATGAGCAGTTCTTC.

This clone was detected once. The V and J genes are TRBV2 and TRBJ2-1, with 8 bases fitting TRBD2. The V gene's germline CDR1 is SNHLY and CDR2 FYNNEI. This CDR3 spans 13 amino acids. J lost 5 bases, V lost 5 bases, and 2 bases had no gene match. CDR3 in DNA: TGTGCCAGCAGTTTGGGACTAGACAATGAGCAGTTCTTC. Protein product: CASSLGLDNEQFF.

In DNA form, the CDR3 reads TGTGCCAGCTTACGGGACAGATTAACAGATACGCAGTATTTT. Its translation is CASLRDRLTDTQYF. The chain joins TRBV18 to TRBJ2-3; TRBD1 aligns across 7 bases. V gave up 7 bases and J gave up 3 bases; unmatched junction bases: 7. Germline V gene lookup returns CDR1 KGHSH and CDR2 LQKENI. CDR3 length: 14 residues.

This rearrangement joins TRBV19 to TRBJ2-1, with TRBD2 matching over 7 bases. Germline V gene sequence: CDR1 LNHDA, CDR2 SQIVND (reference sequence). Losses at the gene ends were 10 bases for V and 3 bases for J; bases not matched to a gene: 6. This CDR3 contains 13 residues. CDR3 bases: TGTGCCACCACCCGGGGGGACTACAATGAGCAGTTCTTC. Its translation: CATTRGDYNEQFF.

The chain carries TRBV6-6 and TRBJ2-7; a weak D match, TRBD2 (6 bases). Trimming took off 6 bases at V and 6 bases at J, with 12 bases between the two ends. Germline assignment: CDR1 MNHNY and CDR2 SVGAGI (reference sequence). The CDR3 is 12 residues long. CDR3 amino acids: CASSPGGSEQYV. CDR3 DNA sequence: TGTGCCAGCAGCCCCGGGGGATCCGAGCAGTACGTC.

This chain joins TRBV5-4 and TRBJ2-5; 10 bases line up with TRBD2. This CDR3 is 15 amino acids long. The germline CDR1 and CDR2 sequences are SGHNT and YYREEE (reference sequence). Trimming cost V 2 bases and J 2 bases; bases outside gene matches: 3. CDR3 residues: CASSFLAGDQETQYF. In DNA form, the CDR3 reads TGTGCCAGCAGCTTCCTAGCGGGAGATCAAGAGACCCAGTACTTC.

The CDR3 reads CASSRGRGNEKLFF. The CDR3 region has the DNA TGTGCCAGCTCACGGGGCAGAGGTAATGAAAAACTGTTTTTT. The chain is built from TRBV18 and TRBJ1-4; tentative D call: TRBD1 (5 bases). Germline CDR1 and CDR2: KGHSH and LQKENI. The V end was cut by 4 bases, the J end by 4 bases, with 10 bases between. This CDR3 region has 14 residues. Supplemented by reference TRBV18 and TRBJ1-4, the full variable domain reads NAGVMQNPRHLVRRRGQEARLRCSPMKGHSHVYWYRQLPEEGLKFMVYLQKENIIDESGMPKERFSAEFPKEGPSILRIQQVVRGDSAAYFCASSRGRGNEKLFFGSGTQLSVL.

In nucleotides, the CDR3 is TGTGCCAGCAGTGCCGGCGCGGAGAGTCAGCCCCAGCATTTT. Amino acid sequence: CASSAGAESQPQHF. The chain carries TRBV25-1 and TRBJ1-5; the D is unclear. The length of the CDR3 is 14 residues. The ends were cut back, 4 bases at V and 6 bases at J, with 13 bases in the middle. Germline V gene lookup returns CDR1 MGHDK and CDR2 SYGVNS. The full variable domain, rest sourced from reference TRBV25-1 and TRBJ1-5, is EADIYQTPRYLVIGTGKKITLECSQTMGHDKMYWYQQDPGMELHLIHYSYGVNSTEKGDLSSESTVSRIRTEHFPLTLESARPSHTSQYLCASSAGAESQPQHFGDGTRLSIL.

The J gene is TRBJ2-3, the V gene TRBV4-1; 7 nucleotides align to TRBD2. The germline V gene encodes CDR1 MGHRA and CDR2 YSYEKL. The CDR3 runs 18 residues. Germline trimming cut 1 base from V and 6 bases from J; bases unmatched to any gene: 16. The CDR3 region is CASSQGGRASGFPDTQYF. CDR3 nucleotide sequence: TGCGCCAGCAGCCAAGGCGGGCGAGCTAGCGGATTCCCGGATACGCAGTATTTT.

This clone was observed a single time. The V call is TRBV11-3, the J call TRBJ1-3; TRBD1 is a possible D gene (5 bases). CDR3 length: 15 residues. V lost 3 bases and J lost 0, with 9 bases in between. Germline values: CDR1 SGHNT, CDR2 YENEEA. Here the CDR3 DNA reads TGTGCCAGCAGCTTCGGGGGGAGCTCTGGAAACACCATATATTTT. Residues: CASSFGGSSGNTIYF.

J is TRBJ1-2 and V is TRBV29-1; TRBD1 agrees at 9 bases. The V segment lost 7 bases and the J segment 2 bases; nucleotides outside the gene matches: 8. The germline CDR1 and CDR2 sequences are SQVTM and ANQGSEA. The CDR3 is made up of 14 amino acids. In DNA form, the CDR3 reads TGCAGCGCCGGTCCCGGGACAGGGAACTATGGCTACACCTTC. Translated: CSAGPGTGNYGYTF.